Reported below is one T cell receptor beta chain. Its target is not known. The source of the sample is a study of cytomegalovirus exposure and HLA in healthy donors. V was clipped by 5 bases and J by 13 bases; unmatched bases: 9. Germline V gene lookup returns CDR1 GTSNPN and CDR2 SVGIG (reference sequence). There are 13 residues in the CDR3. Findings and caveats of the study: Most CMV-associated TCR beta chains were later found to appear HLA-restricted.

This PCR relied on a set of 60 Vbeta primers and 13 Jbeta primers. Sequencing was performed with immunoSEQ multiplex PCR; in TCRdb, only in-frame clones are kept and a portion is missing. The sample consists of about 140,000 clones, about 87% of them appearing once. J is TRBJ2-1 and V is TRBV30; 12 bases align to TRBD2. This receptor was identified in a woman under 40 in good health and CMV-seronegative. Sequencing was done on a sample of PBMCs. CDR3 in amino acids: CAWAGASGRAQFF. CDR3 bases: TGTGCCTGGGCCGGGGCTAGCGGGAGGGCCCAGTTCTTC.